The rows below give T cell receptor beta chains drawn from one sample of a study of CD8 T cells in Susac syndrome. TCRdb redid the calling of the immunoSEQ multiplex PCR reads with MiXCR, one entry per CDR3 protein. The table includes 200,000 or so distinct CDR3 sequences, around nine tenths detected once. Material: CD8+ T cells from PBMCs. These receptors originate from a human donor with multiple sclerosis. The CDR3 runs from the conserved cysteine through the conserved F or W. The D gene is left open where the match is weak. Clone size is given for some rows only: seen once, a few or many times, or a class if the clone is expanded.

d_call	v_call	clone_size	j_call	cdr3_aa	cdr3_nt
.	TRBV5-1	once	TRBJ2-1	CASSSAEGVYNEQFF	TGCGCCAGCAGCTCCGCGGAGGGAGTGTACAATGAGCAGTTCTTC
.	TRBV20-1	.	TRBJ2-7	CSARSVSYEQYF	TGCAGTGCCCGAAGCGTTTCCTACGAGCAGTACTTC
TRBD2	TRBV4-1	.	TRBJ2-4	CASTREAGGVNIQYF	TGCGCCAGCACCCGAGAGGCGGGGGGTGTAAACATTCAGTACTTC
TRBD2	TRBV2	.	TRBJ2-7	CASMGLAGGPYEQYF	TGTGCCAGCATGGGTCTAGCGGGGGGCCCCTACGAGCAGTACTTC
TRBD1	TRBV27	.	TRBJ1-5	CASSPGTGLPQHF	TGTGCCAGCAGCCCCGGGACAGGGTTACCCCAGCATTTT
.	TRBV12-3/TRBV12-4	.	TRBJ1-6	CASSSFDSPLHF	TGTGCCAGCAGTTCTTTCGATTCACCCCTCCACTTT
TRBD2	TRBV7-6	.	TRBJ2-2	CASSLHRTSGGTGELFF	TGTGCCAGCAGCTTACACCGGACTAGCGGGGGCACCGGGGAGCTGTTTTTT
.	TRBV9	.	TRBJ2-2	CASDLGTGELFF	TGTGCTTCCGACCTGGGAACCGGGGAGCTGTTTTTT
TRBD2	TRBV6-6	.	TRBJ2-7	CASSVAGTSYYEQYF	TGTGCCAGCAGCGTAGCCGGGACTAGTTACTACGAGCAGTACTTC
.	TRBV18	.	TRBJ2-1	CASSPPGTAYNEQFF	TGTGCCAGCTCACCCCCAGGAACAGCCTACAATGAGCAGTTCTTC
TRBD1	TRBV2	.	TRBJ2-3	CASSFPGQGLTDTQYF	TGTGCCAGCAGTTTTCCGGGACAGGGTCTGACAGATACGCAGTATTTT
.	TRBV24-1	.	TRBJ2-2	CATGEAGELFF	TGTGCCACCGGGGAGGCCGGGGAGCTGTTTTTT
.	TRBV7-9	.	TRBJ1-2	CASSFQGANGYTF	TGTGCCAGCAGCTTCCAAGGGGCCAATGGCTACACCTTC
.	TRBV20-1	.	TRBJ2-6	CSARGPALPGANVLTF	TGCAGTGCTAGAGGACCAGCTTTACCTGGGGCCAACGTCCTGACTTTC
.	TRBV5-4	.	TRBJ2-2	CASSLYTGELFF	TGTGCCAGCAGCTTGTACACCGGGGAGCTGTTTTTT
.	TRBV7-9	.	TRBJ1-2	CASSYGQLYGYTF	TGTGCCAGCAGTTACGGACAGCTCTATGGCTACACCTTC
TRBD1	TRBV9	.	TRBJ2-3	CASSDPTGNGDTDTQYF	TGTGCCAGCAGCGACCCGACAGGGAACGGTGACACAGATACGCAGTATTTT
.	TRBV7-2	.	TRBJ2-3	CASSPWVSTDTQYF	TGTGCCAGCAGCCCCTGGGTTAGCACAGATACGCAGTATTTT
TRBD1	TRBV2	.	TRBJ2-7	CASSPGQTTEQYF	TGTGCCAGCAGCCCGGGACAGACAACAGAGCAGTACTTC
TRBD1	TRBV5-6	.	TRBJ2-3	CASNLGTGGSYLQYF	TGTGCCAGCAACCTCGGGACAGGGGGCTCTTACCTGCAGTATTTT
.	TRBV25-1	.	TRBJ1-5	CASSEGFNNQPQHF	TGTGCCAGCAGTGAAGGTTTTAACAATCAGCCCCAGCATTTT
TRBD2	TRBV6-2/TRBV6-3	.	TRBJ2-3	CASTTTSGSTDTQYF	TGTGCCAGCACAACGACTAGCGGGAGCACAGATACGCAGTATTTT
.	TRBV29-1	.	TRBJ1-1	CSVEGSMNTEAFF	TGCAGCGTTGAAGGCAGCATGAACACTGAAGCTTTCTTT
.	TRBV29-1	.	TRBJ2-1	CSVPLTDYNEQFF	TGCAGCGTTCCCTTGACAGACTACAATGAGCAGTTCTTC
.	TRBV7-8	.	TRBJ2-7	CASSLAPYGPYEQYF	TGTGCCAGCAGCTTAGCCCCCTATGGGCCCTACGAGCAGTACTTC
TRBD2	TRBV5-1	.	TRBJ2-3	CASSLALAGGPSPTDTQYF	TGCGCCAGCAGCTTGGCATTAGCGGGAGGGCCCTCCCCCACAGATACGCAGTATTTT
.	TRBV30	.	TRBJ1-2	CAWSWVDYGYTF	TGTGCCTGGAGCTGGGTAGACTATGGCTACACCTTC
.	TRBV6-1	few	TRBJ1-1	CASSEATISVEAFF	TGTGCCAGCAGTGAAGCGACGATCTCGGTGGAAGCTTTCTTT
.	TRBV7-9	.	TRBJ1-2	CASSPSEGAGLYGYTF	TGTGCCAGCAGCCCCTCGGAGGGTGCGGGTCTCTATGGCTACACCTTC
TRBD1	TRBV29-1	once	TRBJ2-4	CSVEEGQTLLAKNIQYF	TGCAGCGTTGAAGAGGGACAGACTTTACTAGCCAAAAACATTCAGTACTTC
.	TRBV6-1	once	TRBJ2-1	CASRLGNEQFF	TGTGCCAGCAGGTTGGGTAATGAGCAGTTCTTC
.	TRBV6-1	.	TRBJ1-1	CASMPRTYTEAFF	TGTGCCAGCATGCCGCGGACTTACACTGAAGCTTTCTTT
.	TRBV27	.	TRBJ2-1	CASRELQSSYNEQFF	TGTGCCAGCAGGGAACTCCAAAGCTCCTACAATGAGCAGTTCTTC
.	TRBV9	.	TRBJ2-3	CASSVEGGSATDTQYF	TGTGCCAGCAGCGTAGAGGGGGGGTCGGCGACAGATACGCAGTATTTT
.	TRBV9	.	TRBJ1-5	CASSADSSNQPQHF	TGTGCCAGCAGCGCCGACAGTAGCAATCAGCCCCAGCATTTT
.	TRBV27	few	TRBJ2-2	CASSLSNTGELFF	TGTGCCAGCAGTTTATCCAACACCGGGGAGCTGTTTTTT
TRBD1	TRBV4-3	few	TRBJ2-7	CASSQDRDRGNEQYF	TGCGCCAGCAGCCAAGACCGGGACAGGGGCAACGAGCAGTACTTC
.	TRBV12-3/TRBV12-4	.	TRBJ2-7	CASSRGSQIPLTYEQYF	TGTGCCAGCAGTCGCGGATCTCAAATACCGCTAACCTACGAGCAGTACTTC
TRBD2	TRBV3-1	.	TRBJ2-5	CASSGTSWQTQYF	TGTGCCAGCAGCGGGACTAGCTGGCAGACCCAGTACTTC
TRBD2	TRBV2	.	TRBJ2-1	CASRLAGGLPSSYNEQFF	TGTGCCAGCAGGCTGGCGGGGGGGCTCCCGAGCTCCTACAATGAGCAGTTCTTC
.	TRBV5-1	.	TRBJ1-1	CASSLGKNTEAFF	TGCGCCAGCAGCTTGGGTAAGAACACTGAAGCTTTCTTT
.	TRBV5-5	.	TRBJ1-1	CASSLGWGPEGEAFF	TGTGCCAGCAGCTTGGGATGGGGCCCTGAGGGGGAAGCTTTCTTT
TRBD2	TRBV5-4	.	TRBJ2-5	CAYVREGEAQYF	TGTGCCTATGTGAGGGAGGGAGAGGCCCAGTACTTC
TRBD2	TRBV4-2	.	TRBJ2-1	CASRGGRLGNEQFF	TGTGCCAGCAGGGGCGGGAGGTTAGGTAATGAGCAGTTCTTC